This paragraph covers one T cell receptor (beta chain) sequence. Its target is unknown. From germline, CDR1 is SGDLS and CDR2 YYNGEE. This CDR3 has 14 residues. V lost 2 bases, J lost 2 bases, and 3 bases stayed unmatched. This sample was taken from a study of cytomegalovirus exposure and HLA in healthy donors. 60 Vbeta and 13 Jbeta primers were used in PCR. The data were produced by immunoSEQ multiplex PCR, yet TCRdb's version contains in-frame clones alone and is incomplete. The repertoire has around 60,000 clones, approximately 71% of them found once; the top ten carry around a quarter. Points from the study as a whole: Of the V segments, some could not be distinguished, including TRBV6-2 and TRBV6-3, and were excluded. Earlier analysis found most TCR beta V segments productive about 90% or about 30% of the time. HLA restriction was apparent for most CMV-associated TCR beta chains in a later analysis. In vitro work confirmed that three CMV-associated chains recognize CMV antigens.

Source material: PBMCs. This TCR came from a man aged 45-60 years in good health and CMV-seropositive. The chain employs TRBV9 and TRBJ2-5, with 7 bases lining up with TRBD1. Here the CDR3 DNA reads TGTGCCAGCAGCGTCGGGACAGTTCAAGAGACCCAGTACTTC. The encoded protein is CASSVGTVQETQYF. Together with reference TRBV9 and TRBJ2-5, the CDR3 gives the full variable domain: DSGVTQTPKHLITATGQRVTLRCSPRSGDLSVYWYQQSLDQGLQFLIQYYNGEERAKGNILERFSAQQFPDLHSELNLSSLELGDSALYFCASSVGTVQETQYFGPGTRLLVL.